These 22 T cell receptor beta chains share one sample of origin, sequenced in a study of OX40 agonist ivuxolimab in advanced cancers. The protocol was immunoSEQ multiplex PCR, while the TCRdb copy is restricted to in-frame clones and leaves out a portion. The profile shows 45,000 or so clones, 88% of them singletons. The sequenced sample was CD4+ or CD8+ T cells sorted from blood, obtained in a trial of the OX40 agonist ivuxolimab. These receptors all stem from an adult with an advanced solid tumor such as melanoma, head and neck, liver or kidney cancer.

The chain links TRBV28 to TRBJ1-5; D remains ambiguous. Looked up from germline, CDR1 is MDHEN and CDR2 is SYDVKM. V lost 5 bases and J 5 bases, leaving 7 bases between the germline ends. The CDR3 totals 12 residues. This CDR3 is CASSVGYQPQHF. The DNA for the CDR3 is TGTGCCAGCAGTGTAGGTTATCAGCCCCAGCATTTT.

The chain recombines TRBV7-2 with TRBJ2-1; the D is unclear. V was cut by 1 base and J by 5 bases, with 3 bases left in between. Germline loops: CDR1 SGHTA, CDR2 FQGNSA. CDR3 length equals 12 residues. This CDR3 is CASSLENNEQFF. DNA of the CDR3: TGTGCCAGCAGCTTAGAAAACAATGAGCAGTTCTTC.

This clone showed up just a few times. The chain links TRBV5-6 to TRBJ2-1; tentative D call: TRBD1 (6 bases). This CDR3 spans 14 amino acids. Germline assignment: CDR1 SGHDT and CDR2 YYEEEE. Trimming took off 6 bases at V and 9 bases at J, with 19 bases between the two ends. CDR3 nucleotides: TGTGCCAGCACCCCAGATTCAGGGGCAGGTGAGCAGTTCTTC. Protein sequence: CASTPDSGAGEQFF.

The J gene is TRBJ2-1, the V gene TRBV7-2; TRBD2 aligns across 8 bases. The ends lost 5 bases at V and 5 bases at J; junction bases unmatched: 8. The germline gives CDR1 SGHTA, CDR2 FQGNSA. This CDR3 spans 15 amino acids. CDR3 sequence (DNA): TGTGCCAGCAGCCGAAGCGGGAGAATCCACAATGAGCAGTTCTTC. Its translation: CASSRSGRIHNEQFF.

This clone appeared once. This chain connects TRBV11-3 to TRBJ2-7, with 8 bases fitting TRBD2. The V and J ends lost 5 bases and 2 bases, in that order; junction bases with no gene match: 5. Germline V lookup: CDR1 SGHNT, CDR2 YENEEA. The CDR3 is made up of 14 amino acids. DNA for the CDR3: TGTGCCAGCAGCACCCTAGCGGGCCCCTACGAGCAGTACTTC. Amino acids: CASSTLAGPYEQYF.

The rearrangement links TRBV29-1 to TRBJ2-1, with 12 bases fitting TRBD2. The V gene's germline CDR1 is SQVTM and CDR2 ANQGSEA. V was pared by 1 base and J by 6 bases, with 10 bases of the junction left unmatched. The CDR3 has 17 residues. The CDR3 region is CSVEVDLAGGRVNEQFF. In nucleotides, the CDR3 is TGCAGCGTTGAAGTGGATCTAGCGGGAGGGCGGGTCAATGAGCAGTTCTTC.

The table lists this clone with a few counts. The gene calls are TRBV19 and TRBJ1-5; a weak D match, TRBD1 (6 bases). The CDR3 spans 17 residues. Germline CDR1 is LNHDA and CDR2 is SQIVND (reference sequence). V was trimmed by 5 bases and J by 1 base, leaving 18 bases between them. Here the CDR3 DNA reads TGTGCCAGTAGTCCACCGGGGGCTCAGGGGAGCAATCAGCCCCAGCATTTT. This sequence encodes CASSPPGAQGSNQPQHF.

The gene calls are TRBV9 and TRBJ2-3; D might be TRBD2 (6 bases). The CDR3 covers 14 residues. With 3 bases removed from V and 4 bases from J, the gap between germline ends came to 12 bases. Looked up from germline, CDR1 is SGDLS and CDR2 is YYNGEE. The CDR3, as DNA: TGTGCCAGCAGCGGCATGGGAGGACCAGATACGCAGTATTTT. Translation gives CASSGMGGPDTQYF.

The chain couples TRBV18 to TRBJ2-7; TRBD1 agrees at 12 bases. The CDR3 totals 14 residues. V shed 3 bases, J shed 6 bases, and the junction held 3 bases outside the gene matches. CDR1 and CDR2 from the germline V gene are KGHSH and LQKENI. For the CDR3, the DNA is TGTGCCAGCTCACCGGGACAGGGGGCGAGCGAGCAGTACTTC. It yields the protein CASSPGQGASEQYF.

The genes are TRBV7-9 and TRBJ1-3; no clear D. The germline V and J ends were trimmed by 3 bases and 4 bases, with 7 bases remaining between them. CDR3 length: 13 residues. Looked up from germline, CDR1 is SEHNR and CDR2 is FQNEAQ (reference sequence). DNA of the CDR3: TGTGCCAGCAGCTTCGGGGTGGGAAACACCATATATTTT. Its translation: CASSFGVGNTIYF.

This chain joins TRBV2 and TRBJ2-1; no clear D. Trimming took off 6 bases at V and 4 bases at J, with 10 bases between the two ends. Germline CDR1 SNHLY, CDR2 FYNNEI. CDR3 length equals 13 residues. As DNA, the CDR3 is TGTGCCAGCAGGGCTACAGATTACAATGAGCAGTTCTTC. Protein sequence: CASRATDYNEQFF.

The rearrangement uses TRBV7-9 and TRBJ2-5; TRBD2 matches 7 bases. After removal of 0 bases from V and 7 bases from J, the junction contained 5 bases not matched to a gene. Germline CDR1 is SEHNR and CDR2 is FQNEAQ (reference sequence). This CDR3 comprises 14 residues. The CDR3 sequence: CASSLAGGPSTQYF. The CDR3 DNA is TGTGCCAGCAGCTTAGCGGGAGGGCCCTCGACCCAGTACTTC.

The rearrangement links TRBV7-2 to TRBJ1-5; no clear D. The CDR3 totals 14 residues. V was trimmed by 1 base and J by 5 bases, leaving 9 bases between them. Germline V lookup: CDR1 SGHTA, CDR2 FQGNSA. CDR3 region: CASSLVGIDQPQHF. CDR3 bases: TGTGCCAGCAGCTTAGTAGGCATTGATCAGCCCCAGCATTTT.

This clone came up once. The rearrangement uses TRBV5-1 and TRBJ1-2; 10 bases map to TRBD1. The CDR3 runs 16 residues. V was pared by 0 bases and J by 4 bases, with 6 bases of the junction left unmatched. Germline V gene sequence: CDR1 SGHRS, CDR2 YFSETQ. The CDR3 region is CASSLAKDRGIYGYTF. The DNA for the CDR3 is TGCGCCAGCAGCTTGGCAAAGGACAGGGGGATCTATGGCTACACCTTC.

The V and J genes are TRBV6-5 and TRBJ2-2, with D perhaps TRBD1 (5 bases). CDR3 length: 14 residues. V was pared by 6 bases and J by 1 base, with 9 bases between. Looked up from germline, CDR1 is MNHEY and CDR2 is SVGAGI. CDR3 coding DNA: TGTGCCAGCAGATTAGACAGGAACACCGGGGAGCTGTTTTTT. Protein: CASRLDRNTGELFF.

This clone was observed a single time. The chain recombines TRBV4-2 with TRBJ1-5; D might be TRBD1 (5 bases). V was trimmed by 1 base and J by 5 bases, leaving 24 bases between them. The CDR3 extends over 19 amino acids. Germline V lookup: CDR1 LGHNA, CDR2 YNFKEQ. The CDR3 DNA sequence: TGTGCCAGCAGCCAAGGTTCCAGTCGGGCAGGGATCTTGGATCAGCCCCAGCATTTT. Residues: CASSQGSSRAGILDQPQHF.

This chain connects TRBV7-8 to TRBJ2-5; D uncertain. V was pared by 2 bases and J by 1 base, with 11 bases between. In germline, CDR1 is SGHVS, CDR2 FQNEAQ. The CDR3 has 15 residues. The CDR3 nucleotides read TGTGCCAGCAGCTTAAGGGCACAGCCCCAAGAGACCCAGTACTTC. Amino acids: CASSLRAQPQETQYF.

For the CDR3, the DNA is TGCGCCAGCAGCTTGGTCTTAACCAATGAGCAGTTCTTC. Translation: CASSLVLTNEQFF. V is TRBV5-1 and J is TRBJ2-1; D uncertain. The germline gives CDR1 SGHRS, CDR2 YFSETQ. The V and J ends lost 0 bases and 6 bases respectively, with 7 bases between them. The CDR3 spans 13 residues.

This chain uses TRBV9 with TRBJ2-5; 8 nucleotides line up with TRBD2. The CDR3 extends over 15 amino acids. V lost 0 bases, J lost 4 bases, and 5 bases stayed unmatched. Germline V gives CDR1 SGDLS, CDR2 YYNGEE. This CDR3 is CASSVGPAGGETQYF. CDR3 in DNA: TGTGCCAGCAGCGTAGGTCCCGCGGGGGGAGAGACCCAGTACTTC.

This sequence joins TRBV18 and TRBJ2-3; D is unresolved. This CDR3 spans 15 amino acids. V gave up 1 base and J gave up 0 bases, with 8 bases separating them. The germline V gene has CDR1 KGHSH and CDR2 LQKENI. CDR3 loop: CASSPLDLSTDTQYF. CDR3 bases: TGTGCCAGCTCACCACTGGACCTGAGCACAGATACGCAGTATTTT. The variable domain in full, with the rest retrieved from reference TRBV18 and TRBJ2-3, is NAGVMQNPRHLVRRRGQEARLRCSPMKGHSHVYWYRQLPEEGLKFMVYLQKENIIDESGMPKERFSAEFPKEGPSILRIQQVVRGDSAAYFCASSPLDLSTDTQYFGPGTRLTVL.

The chain is built from TRBV5-1 and TRBJ2-6; D gene ambiguous. The germline V gene has CDR1 SGHRS and CDR2 YFSETQ. V dropped 1 base and J dropped 0 bases, with 2 bases sitting between them. The CDR3 sequence is 14 residues long. The CDR3 region has the DNA TGCGCCAGCAGCTTGTCCTCTGGGGCCAACGTCCTGACTTTC. Its protein is CASSLSSGANVLTF.

The genes are TRBV30 and TRBJ2-5; D possibly corresponds to TRBD2 (7 bases). The CDR3 totals 13 residues. CDR1 GTSNPN and CDR2 SVGIG come from the germline V gene (reference sequence). With 3 bases removed from V and 4 bases from J, the gap between germline ends came to 12 bases. The CDR3 DNA reads TGTGCCTGGAGCGGGGGGCCCCTAGAGACCCAGTACTTC. It translates to CAWSGGPLETQYF.